This is a list of T cell receptor beta chains from one sample in a study of T-cell memory formation after mild COVID-19. TCRdb re-derived calls from the 5' RACE reads in MiXCR, one entry per CDR3 protein. Here the sample spans about 260,000 distinct CDR3 sequences, 8% to 10% being singletons. The material sequenced was PBMCs or a T cell subset sorted from them (not recorded which). These receptors were collected from a man younger than 35 who had mild COVID-19 (a few samples of this study predate the infection). Cell type and time point are not known. Both conserved end residues are part of each CDR3. Fields, in order: V gene, J gene, D gene, clone size, CDR3 length, CDR3 protein, CDR3 DNA. D genes are given only for firm matches. Size tells how often a clone was seen (once, few, many) or the class of an expanded clone, and some rows leave it out.

TRBV5-1	TRBJ2-3	TRBD1	.	15	CASSLRDRGGDTQYF	TGCGCCAGCAGCCTCCGGGACAGGGGCGGAGATACGCAGTATTTT
TRBV2	TRBJ1-2	TRBD1	few	15	CASSEAVTGTYGYTF	TGTGCCAGCAGTGAAGCGGTGACAGGGACCTATGGCTACACCTTC
TRBV4-1	TRBJ1-3	.	.	17	CASSQDPNPASGNTIYF	TGCGCCAGCAGCCAAGATCCTAACCCAGCCTCTGGAAACACCATATATTTT
TRBV6-5	TRBJ2-7	TRBD1	few	15	CASSYSGQGAYEQYF	TGTGCCAGCAGTTACTCGGGACAGGGGGCCTACGAGCAGTACTTC
TRBV7-2	TRBJ1-1	.	.	15	CASSLRVLGNTEAFF	TGTGCCAGCAGCTTAAGGGTTTTAGGGAACACTGAAGCTTTCTTT
TRBV7-9	TRBJ2-5	TRBD2	.	18	CASSPQPWTSGGQETQYF	TGTGCCAGCAGCCCACAACCCTGGACTAGCGGGGGCCAAGAGACCCAGTACTTC
TRBV28	TRBJ2-5	.	few	15	CASSLGDSLIETQYF	TGTGCCAGCAGTTTAGGGGACTCTCTTATTGAGACCCAGTACTTC
TRBV11-1	TRBJ2-7	TRBD1	many	13	CASSRDRGYEQYF	TGTGCCAGCAGCCGGGACAGAGGCTACGAGCAGTACTTC
TRBV20-1	TRBJ2-1	TRBD2	.	13	CSGTSGGRNEQFF	TGCAGCGGTACTAGCGGGGGTCGCAATGAGCAGTTCTTC
TRBV24-1	TRBJ2-1	TRBD2	.	16	CATSDPSGGSYNEQFF	TGTGCCACCAGTGATCCCAGCGGGGGCTCCTACAATGAGCAGTTCTTC
TRBV7-2	TRBJ1-1	.	.	14	CASSHYAGGTEAFF	TGTGCCAGCAGCCACTACGCGGGGGGGACTGAAGCTTTCTTT
TRBV20-1	TRBJ1-1	.	few	13	CSVKTPMNTEAFF	TGCAGTGTAAAGACCCCAATGAACACTGAAGCTTTCTTT
TRBV7-8	TRBJ2-3	.	many	12	CASSPRLDTQYF	TGTGCCAGCAGCCCGAGATTGGATACGCAGTATTTT
TRBV5-1	TRBJ2-5	.	many	14	CASSLASLRETQYF	TGCGCCAGCAGCTTGGCAAGTTTACGGGAGACCCAGTACTTC
TRBV27	TRBJ2-3	TRBD1	.	16	CASRQFGQASTDTQYF	TGTGCCAGCAGGCAATTTGGACAGGCTAGCACAGATACGCAGTATTTT
TRBV2	TRBJ2-2	.	few	15	CASSVGEVNTGELFF	TGTGCCAGTTCGGTCGGGGAGGTGAACACCGGGGAGCTGTTTTTT
TRBV12-3/TRBV12-4	TRBJ2-6	.	few	15	CASSLFNPGANVLTF	TGTGCCAGCAGTTTATTCAACCCCGGGGCCAACGTCCTGACTTTC
TRBV6-5	TRBJ2-7	.	few	13	CASSYPSTHEQYF	TGTGCCAGCAGTTACCCCTCGACCCACGAGCAGTACTTC
TRBV29-1	TRBJ2-3	TRBD2	.	12	CSVVLAGDTQYF	TGCAGCGTTGTGCTAGCGGGGGATACGCAGTATTTT
TRBV12-3/TRBV12-4	TRBJ2-3	TRBD2	.	15	CASSFASGGTDTQYF	TGTGCCAGCAGTTTCGCTAGCGGTGGCACAGATACGCAGTATTTT